This T cell receptor (beta chain) was documented in a study of blood T cell repertoires in COVID-19. Study summary: Samples taken during acute and convalescent COVID-19 were collected in the United States, Italy and Spain. PBMCs, B-cell-depleted T cells, or T cells provided the cDNA or gDNA that made up the material.

Per the authors' pipeline: Amplification with reference gene primers provided the estimates of nucleated cell counts. The repertoire was sequenced with immunoSEQ multiplex PCR; TCRdb's copy has only in-frame clones and lacks some. D and trimming come from the DNA, and the V and J calls and clone size come from that table. The table has approximately 82,000 clones, 70% to 90% seen once. CDR3 length: 17 residues. The trim removed 0 bases at V and 4 bases at J, leaving 11 bases unmatched. Germline assignment: CDR1 SGHVS and CDR2 FQNEAQ. This TCR came from a woman in her 70s with active or convalescent COVID-19. Sequencing was carried out using peripheral blood. The chain is built from TRBV7-8 and TRBJ2-7; 8 positions agree with TRBD2. The DNA of the CDR3 is TGTGCCAGCAGCTTAGCGCTAACGCCAGCGGGGGCGTACGAGCAGTACTTC. Its translation: CASSLALTPAGAYEQYF.